Following are 17 T cell receptor beta chains from one sample sequenced in a study of control samples from healthy donors and cancer patients. Clones were read by immunoSEQ multiplex PCR, and TCRdb kept only the in-frame ones, dropping some. The profile shows 70,000 to 90,000 clones, 70% to 90% of them singletons. The sample taken for sequencing was PBMCs. The source is a woman in her fifties or sixties with head and neck cancer.

The DNA of the CDR3 is TGTGCCAGCAGCAATAACGGGTACGGCTACACCTTC. This sequence encodes CASSNNGYGYTF. The V gene is TRBV6-2 or TRBV6-3, the J gene TRBJ1-2, with D unresolved. The length of the CDR3 is 12 residues. V was shortened by 6 bases and J by 8 bases, with 13 bases between the two germline ends. The germline gives CDR1 MNHEY, CDR2 SVGEGT.

The V call is TRBV18, the J call TRBJ2-2; a possible D gene is TRBD1 (6 bases). This CDR3 has 15 residues. V dropped 3 bases and J dropped 5 bases, with 13 bases sitting between them. Germline V gene lookup returns CDR1 KGHSH and CDR2 LQKENI. DNA of the CDR3: TGTGCCAGCTCACCTGAACAGGGTCGGACCGGGGAGCTGTTTTTT. Amino acids: CASSPEQGRTGELFF.

The chain joins TRBV18 to TRBJ1-1; D not resolved. Looked up from germline, CDR1 is KGHSH and CDR2 is LQKENI. V lost 3 bases and J 3 bases, leaving 11 bases between the germline ends. The CDR3 has 14 amino acids. The CDR3 DNA is TGTGCCAGCTCACCCCTCGCGGGGTACACTGAAGCTTTCTTT. Its translation is CASSPLAGYTEAFF.

In its sample, this clone was seen once. The chain has TRBV11-3 and TRBJ2-7; TRBD2 might be the D (6 bases). Germline V gene data show CDR1 as SGHNT and CDR2 as YENEEA. This CDR3 comprises 13 residues. V shed 1 base and J shed 6 bases, with 10 bases lying between them. CDR3 bases: TGTGCCAGCAGCTTAGGACTAGTAGGCGAGCAGTACTTC. Its protein is CASSLGLVGEQYF.

The chain carries TRBV5-4 and TRBJ1-2, with 7 bases that match TRBD1. This CDR3 is 15 amino acids long. The germline gives CDR1 SGHNT, CDR2 YYREEE (reference sequence). V lost 6 bases, J lost 4 bases, and 12 bases stayed unmatched. The CDR3: CASTHPDRSGYGYTF. CDR3 DNA: TGTGCCAGCACCCATCCGGACAGGTCCGGCTATGGCTACACCTTC.

The chain joins TRBV6-2 or TRBV6-3 to TRBJ2-6; TRBD1 might be the D (6 bases). CDR1 and CDR2 (germline): MNHEY, SVGEGT. The CDR3 consists of 16 residues. The V end lost 3 bases, the J end lost 2 bases, and 11 bases lay between the germline ends. This CDR3 is CASSYIKGAGANVLTF. The CDR3 DNA is TGTGCCAGCAGTTATATCAAGGGGGCTGGGGCCAACGTCCTGACTTTC.

The chain has TRBV11-1 and TRBJ2-5; 11 nucleotides align to TRBD1. CDR3 length equals 15 residues. CDR1 SGHAT and CDR2 FQDESV come from the germline V gene (reference sequence). V shed 4 bases, J shed 0 bases, and the junction held 1 base outside the gene matches. CDR3 in amino acids: CASSSGQGDQETQYF. CDR3 sequence (DNA): TGTGCCAGCAGCTCGGGACAGGGGGACCAAGAGACCCAGTACTTC.

This clone occurred once. This sequence joins TRBV7-8 and TRBJ2-1; 8 bases align to TRBD2. V shed 2 bases, J shed 6 bases, and the junction held 9 bases outside the gene matches. The V gene's germline CDR1 is SGHVS and CDR2 FQNEAQ. The CDR3 loop spans 16 amino acids. DNA of the CDR3: TGTGCCAGCAGCTTACTGGCGGGAGGCCCGTTCAATGAGCAGTTCTTC. Translated: CASSLLAGGPFNEQFF.

The chain's CDR3 is CASGRQGDNTEAFF. In DNA form, the CDR3 reads TGTGCCAGCGGAAGACAGGGTGATAACACTGAAGCTTTCTTT. The genes are TRBV5-6 and TRBJ1-1; 7 bases match TRBD1. Per the germline V gene, CDR1 is SGHDT and CDR2 is YYEEEE. The CDR3 covers 14 residues. J was trimmed by 2 bases and V by 7 bases; bases with no gene match: 8.

This chain uses TRBV3-1 (or the pseudogene TRBV3-2) with TRBJ2-7; 7 nucleotides match TRBD2. The CDR3 covers 14 residues. Germline V CDR1 and CDR2: LGHDT, YNNKEL (reference sequence). V lost 4 bases, J lost 3 bases, and 6 bases stayed unmatched. The CDR3 sequence: CASSLGLVNYEQYF. CDR3 DNA sequence: TGTGCCAGCAGCCTCGGACTAGTTAACTACGAGCAGTACTTC.

This chain links TRBV15 with TRBJ2-3, with 11 bases matching TRBD2. J gave up 5 bases and V 5 bases, and 9 bases lay outside the gene matches. The CDR3 covers 16 residues. CDR1 is LNHNV, CDR2 YYDKDF, per germline (reference sequence). This CDR3 reads CATSHVSGRGLDTQYF. CDR3 DNA sequence: TGTGCCACCAGCCACGTTAGCGGGAGGGGATTAGATACGCAGTATTTT.

The chain combines TRBV5-1 with TRBJ2-2; 10 nucleotides match TRBD2. The ends lost 1 base at V and 4 bases at J; junction bases unmatched: 4. Germline V gene data show CDR1 as SGHRS and CDR2 as YFSETQ. This CDR3 has 16 amino acids. CDR3 in DNA: TGCGCCAGCAGCTTGTATTCTAGCGGGAGCACCGGGGAGCTGTTTTTT. This gives the protein CASSLYSSGSTGELFF. The whole variable domain, filled in from reference TRBV5-1 and TRBJ2-2, reads KAGVTQTPRYLIKTRGQQVTLSCSPISGHRSVSWYQQTPGQGLQFLFEYFSETQRNKGNFPGRFSGRQFSNSRSEMNVSTLELGDSALYLCASSLYSSGSTGELFFGEGSRLTVL.

The V and J genes are TRBV20-1 and TRBJ1-1; TRBD1 might be the D (6 bases). Trimming pared 1 base from V and 14 bases from J, leaving 14 bases between. CDR1 is DFQATT and CDR2 is SNEGSKA in the germline V gene (reference sequence). The CDR3 extends over 11 amino acids. The chain's CDR3 is CSARVGHLVFF. The CDR3 DNA reads TGCAGTGCTAGAGTGGGACATCTGGTCTTCTTT.

The genes are TRBV6-6 and TRBJ2-7; 8 bases agree with TRBD2. Germline V gives CDR1 MNHNY, CDR2 SVGAGI (reference sequence). The length of the CDR3 is 14 residues. V dropped 7 bases and J dropped 7; count of bases not matched to a gene: 12. CDR3 sequence reads: CASIPGGGLGEQYF. CDR3 coding DNA: TGTGCCAGCATCCCCGGGGGGGGGTTGGGGGAGCAGTACTTC.

This chain links TRBV5-1 with TRBJ2-6; weak D call: TRBD1 (5 bases). Germline V gene sequence: CDR1 SGHRS, CDR2 YFSETQ. This CDR3 contains 14 residues. V was clipped by 6 bases and J by 0 bases, with 7 bases between them. The CDR3 DNA reads TGCGCCAGCACAGGGTCCTCTGGGGCCAACGTCCTGACTTTC. It codes for CASTGSSGANVLTF.

This chain connects TRBV2 to TRBJ2-7; TRBD2 aligns across 8 bases. The CDR3 extends over 15 amino acids. CDR1 and CDR2 from the germline V gene are SNHLY and FYNNEI. The V segment lost 7 bases and the J segment 1 base; nucleotides outside the gene matches: 9. The CDR3, as DNA: TGTGCCAGCACCGCCCGACTAGCGCGATCCTACGAGCAGTACTTC. Translation gives CASTARLARSYEQYF.

The rearrangement uses TRBV4-1 and TRBJ2-7; no firm D call. The germline V gene has CDR1 MGHRA and CDR2 YSYEKL. The CDR3 spans 14 residues. Trimming took 3 bases from V and 3 from J, leaving 12 bases between them. The CDR3 DNA is TGCGCCAGCAGCCAGATCAACGGGTACTACGAGCAGTACTTC. Its protein product is CASSQINGYYEQYF.